This TCR beta chain was obtained from a study of blood T cell repertoires in COVID-19. The germline V gene has CDR1 LNHDA and CDR2 SQIVND (reference sequence). Trimming removed 5 bases from V and 0 bases from J, with 16 bases in between. The CDR3 covers 17 residues. The table came from immunoSEQ multiplex PCR; TCRdb's copy has only in-frame clones and leaves some out. The data hold some 160,000 clones, with roughly 80% observed a single time. This sequence joins TRBV19 and TRBJ2-2; a possible D gene is TRBD1 (6 bases). Sequencing was performed on peripheral blood. The sequence was obtained from a woman of 80 years or more with acute or convalescent COVID-19. DNA for the CDR3: TGTGCCAGTAGTGCCGACAGGCCGTTGTCGAACACCGGGGAGCTGTTTTTT. Its protein is CASSADRPLSNTGELFF.